These 10 T cell receptor beta chains came from one sample sequenced in a study of CD8+ T cells in alopecia areata. The authors extracted RNA and reverse transcribed it into cDNA as the sequencing template. Produced via immunoSEQ multiplex PCR; TCRdb's table is partial and in-frame only. The sample contains 120,000 or so clones, 58% of which appear only once. Treatment of the sample: oral pan-JAK inhibitor, 5-10 mg twice daily. The specimen was CD8+ T cells sorted from blood, collected at week 4, from a patient treated with tofacitinib. The receptors here all came from a human donor with alopecia areata.

The count of this clone is one. The chain joins TRBV27 to TRBJ1-6; D not resolved. Trimming shortened V by 6 bases and J by 3 bases, and 15 bases separated the two germline ends. Germline V gene sequence: CDR1 MNHEY, CDR2 SMNVEV (reference sequence). The CDR3 totals 16 residues. CDR3 amino acids: CASRTYDGDYNSPLHF. CDR3 coding DNA: TGTGCCAGCAGGACCTACGACGGGGACTATAATTCACCCCTCCACTTT.

This clone was seen a handful of times. This rearrangement joins TRBV10-3 to TRBJ2-5; tentative D call: TRBD1 (6 bases). This CDR3 contains 12 residues. CDR1 and CDR2 (germline): ENHRY, SYGVKD. V lost 9 bases and J lost 7, with 15 bases in between. This CDR3 is CAIGTTLGTQYF. CDR3 DNA sequence: TGTGCCATAGGGACAACCCTAGGGACCCAGTACTTC.

This clone was detected a few times. V is TRBV25-1 and J is TRBJ1-4; D uncertain. V was shortened by 1 base and J by 8 bases, with 14 bases between the two germline ends. The CDR3 loop spans 15 amino acids. The V gene's germline CDR1 is MGHDK and CDR2 SYGVNS. This CDR3 reads CASSESEFDSEKLFF. The DNA for the CDR3 is TGTGCCAGCAGTGAATCGGAATTCGACTCAGAAAAACTGTTTTTT. The full variable domain, completed using reference TRBV25-1 and TRBJ1-4, is EADIYQTPRYLVIGTGKKITLECSQTMGHDKMYWYQQDPGMELHLIHYSYGVNSTEKGDLSSESTVSRIRTEHFPLTLESARPSHTSQYLCASSESEFDSEKLFFGSGTQLSVL.

The genes are TRBV29-1 and TRBJ2-6; TRBD1 is a possible D gene (6 bases). Trimming removed 6 bases at V and 1 base at J, with 13 bases between. Per the germline V gene, CDR1 is SQVTM and CDR2 is ANQGSEA. There are 15 residues in the CDR3. The CDR3 loop is CSVAQQGSGANVLTF. CDR3 nucleotides: TGCAGCGTCGCACAACAGGGATCTGGGGCCAACGTCCTGACTTTC.

This chain connects TRBV29-1 to TRBJ1-6, with TRBD1 matching over 8 bases. The V segment lost 0 bases and the J segment 7 bases; nucleotides outside the gene matches: 5. The germline V gene has CDR1 SQVTM and CDR2 ANQGSEA. This CDR3 is 15 amino acids long. This CDR3 reads CSVEEQDRVNSPLHF. The CDR3 region has the DNA TGCAGCGTTGAAGAGCAGGACAGGGTAAATTCACCCCTCCACTTT.

This sequence joins TRBV4-3 and TRBJ2-7, with D possibly TRBD1 on 5 matching bases. Germline V CDR1 and CDR2: LGHNA, YSLEER. Trimming left V 4 bases short and J 0 bases short, with 13 bases between. This CDR3 is 15 amino acids long. The CDR3 DNA is TGCGCCAGCAGCCGAAGTTTAGGGGACTCCTACGAGCAGTACTTC. Its translation is CASSRSLGDSYEQYF.

J is TRBJ2-7 and V is TRBV29-1; D gene ambiguous. V was trimmed by 0 bases and J by 1 base, leaving 4 bases between them. This CDR3 is built from 12 residues. Germline CDR1 SQVTM, CDR2 ANQGSEA. DNA for the CDR3: TGCAGCGTTGAAGACGGATCCTACGAGCAGTACTTC. This encodes CSVEDGSYEQYF.

The chain joins TRBV5-1 to TRBJ2-7; 10 bases match TRBD1. J lost 4 bases, V lost 4 bases, and 14 bases had no gene match. Germline V CDR1 and CDR2: SGHRS, YFSETQ. This CDR3 comprises 17 residues. This chain's CDR3 is CASSHGTGAPVGYEQYF. The CDR3 DNA sequence: TGCGCCAGCAGCCACGGGACAGGGGCCCCGGTAGGGTACGAGCAGTACTTC.

The V and J genes are TRBV23-1 and TRBJ2-3, with D unclear. TRBV23-1 is an open reading frame whose function is uncertain. The CDR3 has 13 amino acids. Trimming took 9 bases from V and 2 from J, leaving 12 bases between them. The CDR3 reads CASRQDNTDTQYF. Here the CDR3 DNA reads TGCGCCAGTCGACAAGACAACACAGATACGCAGTATTTT.

The genes are TRBV28 and TRBJ1-5; tentatively, D is TRBD1 (6 bases). V dropped 1 base and J dropped 2 bases, with 9 bases sitting between them. The CDR3 length is 15 residues. Germline loops: CDR1 MDHEN, CDR2 SYDVKM. The CDR3, as DNA: TGTGCCAGCAGTTTATACGGGGGCGGCAATCAGCCCCAGCATTTT. It is translated as CASSLYGGGNQPQHF.